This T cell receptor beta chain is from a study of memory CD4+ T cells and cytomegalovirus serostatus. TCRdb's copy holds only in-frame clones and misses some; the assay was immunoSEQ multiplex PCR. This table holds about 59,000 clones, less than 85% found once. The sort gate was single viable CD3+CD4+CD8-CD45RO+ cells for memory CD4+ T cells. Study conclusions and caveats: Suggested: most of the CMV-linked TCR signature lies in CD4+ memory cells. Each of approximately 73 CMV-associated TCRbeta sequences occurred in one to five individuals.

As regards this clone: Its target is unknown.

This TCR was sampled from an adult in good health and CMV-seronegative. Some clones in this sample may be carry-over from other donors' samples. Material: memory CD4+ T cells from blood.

CDR3 loop: CASSLDPSSGNTIYF. DNA of the CDR3: TGCGCCAGCAGCTTGGATCCGTCCTCTGGAAACACCATATATTTT. The V call is TRBV5-1, the J call TRBJ1-3; D is undetermined. Germline V gene sequence: CDR1 SGHRS, CDR2 YFSETQ. The germline V and J ends were trimmed by 0 bases and 0 bases, with 7 bases remaining between them. CDR3 length: 15 residues.